One T cell receptor beta chain is described in this entry. The antigen is not known. Clones were sequenced by immunoSEQ multiplex PCR, and TCRdb holds only the in-frame ones, with some missing. The data hold 150,000 or so clones, with about nine tenths observed a single time. This record belongs to a study of T cell responses to AZD1222 COVID-19 vaccine. On the study more broadly: Analysis merged second doses at about 4 or about 12 weeks. Study outcomes and limitations: Repertoire collection took place solely once the T cell response had peaked. Donors in the cohort were predominantly white British and more often female, and clonal diversity was possibly underestimated. Vaccine-associated CD4 TCRs ranged over spike, dominating at 160-218 and 743-854.

The CDR3 sequence is 14 residues long. Per germline, CDR1 GTSNPN and CDR2 SVGIG (reference sequence). V dropped 3 bases and J dropped 4; count of bases not matched to a gene: 3. The rearrangement links TRBV30 to TRBJ2-2; 9 bases align to TRBD1. The sequence came from an adult in good health. The material sequenced was peripheral blood, taken on day 0 of AZD1222 vaccination. Here the CDR3 DNA reads TGTGCCTGGAGACAGGGGGCTTCCACCGGGGAGCTGTTTTTT. Protein sequence: CAWRQGASTGELFF. Variable domain in full (rest from reference TRBV30 and TRBJ2-2): SQTIHQWPATLVQPVGSPLSLECTVEGTSNPNLYWYRQAAGRGLQLLFYSVGIGQISSEVPQNLSASRPQDRQFILSSKKLLLSDSGFYLCAWRQGASTGELFFGEGSRLTVL.